This TCR beta chain stems from a study of T cells in localized non-small cell lung cancer. The assay was immunoSEQ multiplex PCR, and TCRdb's table has in-frame clones only and misses some. Of tens of thousands of clones in the sample, about 88% were seen once. The germline CDR1 and CDR2 sequences are SGHDT and YYEEEE. V shed 1 base and J shed 2 bases, with 13 bases lying between them. The CDR3 extends over 16 amino acids. This clone was counted a few times. The chain is built from TRBV5-6 and TRBJ2-1; maybe TRBD2 (7 bases). Sequenced here: peripheral blood, sampled before any cancer treatment. The sequence derives from an older female donor with stage I squamous cell lung carcinoma. This chain's CDR3 is CASSLWAGATYNEQFF. The CDR3 DNA reads as TGTGCCAGCAGCTTGTGGGCGGGGGCGACCTACAATGAGCAGTTCTTC.